This paragraph reports one TCR beta chain. The target antigen is unknown. The source of the sample is a study of shared clonotypes between healthy human individuals. Across the whole study: The study used three CD4 naive, three CD4 memory, two CD8 naive and one CD8 memory plate per donor.

General observations from the study: Generation of non-shared clonotypes was less probable than generation of clonotypes shared by all four donors.

Germline assignment: CDR1 SGHVS and CDR2 FQNEAQ. Trimming took off 0 bases at V and 7 bases at J, with 9 bases between the two ends. This CDR3 region has 14 residues. Clones were read by immunoSEQ multiplex PCR, and TCRdb kept only the in-frame ones, dropping some. The sample shows 1.6 million or so clones, 97% to 99% of them seen only once. The chain recombines TRBV7-8 with TRBJ2-2; maybe TRBD2 (5 bases). This TCR was sampled from a man aged 30-40 years in good health. The sequenced sample consisted of naive CD4+ T cells sorted from blood. The sample's subset: CD45RA+ positively selected. CDR3 protein: CASSLAQLGGELFF. As DNA, the CDR3 is TGTGCCAGCAGCTTAGCGCAACTAGGCGGGGAGCTGTTTTTT.